The next 32 T cell receptor beta chains were all read from a single sample in a study of Graves' ophthalmopathy and Graves' hyperthyroidism. CDR3 regions of TCR beta were amplified from RNA transcripts. Second-round multiplex PCR came after first-round RT-PCR with HTBI primers. TCRdb re-derived calls from the multiplex PCR reads in MiXCR, one entry per CDR3 protein. The sample yields 600,000 to 700,000 distinct CDR3 sequences, roughly two fifths seen once. Sequencing was carried out using peripheral blood. The receptors shown here come from an adult man with Graves' ophthalmopathy.

Concerning this clonotype: One junction end disagrees with the germline gene, perhaps due to a read error. The chain recombines TRBV7-9 with TRBJ1-2, with 7 bases that match TRBD1. Germline V lookup: CDR1 SEHNR, CDR2 FQNEAQ (reference sequence). This CDR3 spans 18 amino acids. The DNA for the CDR3 is TGCGCCAGCAGCCAAGACCTCTGGAAGGACAGGAAGTCGGATGGCTACACCTTC. This translates into CASSQDLWKDRKSDGYTF.

Ten or more counts support this clonotype. V gene TRBV7-9 combines with J gene TRBJ1-3, with 7 bases identical to TRBD1. The V and J ends lost 1 base and 3 bases, in that order; junction bases with no gene match: 6. The CDR3 contains 16 residues. Germline V gives CDR1 SEHNR, CDR2 FQNEAQ (reference sequence). CDR3 DNA sequence: TGTGCCAGCAGCTTAGGACAGGGAGCCGATGGAAACACCATATATTTT. This encodes CASSLGQGADGNTIYF.

This clonotype came up many times. The gene calls are TRBV2 and TRBJ1-2; D may be TRBD1 (6 bases). The germline V and J ends were trimmed by 7 bases and 4 bases, with 13 bases remaining between them. The germline gives CDR1 SNHLY, CDR2 FYNNEI. This CDR3 contains 13 residues. CDR3 sequence reads: CASMSQGPYGYTF. The CDR3 DNA reads TGTGCCAGCATGTCCCAGGGGCCCTATGGCTACACCTTC.

A note on this clonotype: A much more abundant neighbour one base away suggests this may be a read error. The chain is built from TRBV7-2 and TRBJ2-2; D is unclear. CDR3 length: 15 residues. In germline, CDR1 is SGHTA, CDR2 FQGNSA. The CDR3 loop is CASSLVLGNTEELFF. CDR3 coding DNA: TGTGCCAGCAGCTTGGTGCTAGGGAACACCGAGGAGCTGTTTTTT. Combining the CDR3 with reference TRBV7-2 and TRBJ2-2 gives the whole variable domain GAGVSQSPSNKVTEKGKDVELRCDPISGHTALYWYRQSLGQGLEFLIYFQGNSAPDKSGLPSDRFSAERTGGSVSTLTIQRTQQEDSAVYLCASSLVLGNTEELFFGEGSRLTVL.

The chain joins TRBV7-8 to TRBJ2-5, with 8 bases matching TRBD2. The V gene's germline CDR1 is SGHVS and CDR2 FQNEAQ. The CDR3 totals 16 residues. The ends lost 3 bases at V and 1 base at J; junction bases unmatched: 7. The CDR3 loop reads CASSLRDSGTQETQYF. The DNA of the CDR3 is TGTGCCAGCAGCTTGAGGGATAGCGGGACCCAAGAGACCCAGTACTTC.

This clonotype was picked up a small number of times. This chain connects TRBV6-1 to TRBJ2-7; possible D gene TRBD1, 6 bases. Trimming removed 5 bases at V and 8 bases at J, with 13 bases between. Germline CDR1 is MNHNS and CDR2 is SASEGT. The CDR3 has 12 residues. CDR3: CASSQGQGQQYF. As DNA, the CDR3 is TGTGCCAGCAGTCAGGGGCAGGGCCAGCAGTACTTC.

Note on this clonotype: A much larger clone lies a single base off, so this may be a read error. The chain recombines TRBV9 with TRBJ1-1; 7 bases are shared with TRBD1. Germline CDR1 and CDR2: SGDLS and YYNGEE. The CDR3 has 17 residues. CDR3 residues: CASRVAGVTGMNTEAFF. As DNA, the CDR3 is TGTGCCAGCCGCGTAGCAGGTGTGACAGGGATGAACACTGAAGCTTTCTTT.

This clonotype showed up just a few times. Relative to the germline gene, one junction end is altered; a read error may explain this. This sequence joins TRBV11-1 and TRBJ2-7, with TRBD1 matching 11 bases. From germline, CDR1 is SGHAT and CDR2 FQDESV (reference sequence). The CDR3 covers 12 residues. In DNA, the CDR3 is TGTGCCAGCAGCTCGGACAGGGGGCACGAGGTCTTC. This translates into CASSSDRGHEVF.

This clonotype was counted many times. The gene calls are TRBV6-6 and TRBJ1-2; maybe TRBD1 (5 bases). CDR3 length equals 14 residues. The V gene lost 6 bases and the J gene lost 4 bases, with 15 bases spanning the gap. The germline CDR1 and CDR2 sequences are MNHNY and SVGAGI (reference sequence). The CDR3 coding sequence is TGTGCCAGCAGAGGGGACCCTTCTTCCTATGGCTACACCTTC. Its protein product is CASRGDPSSYGYTF.

This clonotype appeared a single time. V gene TRBV13 combines with J gene TRBJ2-7; TRBD2 matches 10 bases. This CDR3 is 15 amino acids long. Germline CDR1 is PRHDT and CDR2 is FYEKMQ (reference sequence). Unmatched junction bases numbered 9, after V lost 4 bases and J lost 6 bases. The CDR3 loop is CASSSTGTSAIEQYV. CDR3 DNA: TGTGCCAGCAGCTCAACCGGGACTAGCGCCATCGAGCAGTACGTC.

This clonotype was counted ten times or more. The chain links TRBV9 to TRBJ2-7; maybe TRBD1 (5 bases). The CDR3 is 14 residues long. Germline assignment: CDR1 SGDLS and CDR2 YYNGEE. V lost 4 bases to trimming and J lost 0 bases, with 11 bases between them. CDR3 DNA sequence: TGTGCCAGCAGCCCTCGACAGAACTCCTACGAGCAGTACTTC. Translating it yields CASSPRQNSYEQYF.

DNA for the CDR3: TGCAGCGTGAAGAGGGGTGATGCGACCCAGTACTTC. It translates to CSVKRGDATQYF. The chain carries TRBV29-1 and TRBJ2-5, with D tentatively TRBD1 or TRBD2 (5 bases each). CDR1 and CDR2 from the germline V gene are SQVTM and ANQGSEA. The CDR3 has 12 amino acids. Trimming pared 6 bases from V and 7 bases from J, leaving 15 bases between.

This clonotype has a count of ten or more. The V call is TRBV7-9, the J call TRBJ2-7; D uncertain. The CDR3 has 11 residues. Trimming took off 4 bases at V and 4 bases at J, with 5 bases between the two ends. From germline, CDR1 is SEHNR and CDR2 FQNEAQ (reference sequence). The CDR3 bases are TGTGCCAGCAGCTCAGTTTACGAGCAGTACTTC. This sequence encodes CASSSVYEQYF.

This clonotype was detected a few times. V is TRBV10-1 and J is TRBJ2-7; 11 bases map to TRBD2. V gave up 6 bases and J gave up 2 bases; unmatched junction bases: 24. The CDR3 is 21 amino acids. Germline assignment: CDR1 WNHNN and CDR2 SYGVQD (reference sequence). The CDR3 protein is CASSLKPDRAILAGVAYEQYF. DNA of the CDR3: TGCGCCAGCAGCCTTAAGCCAGACAGGGCGATACTAGCGGGAGTTGCCTACGAGCAGTACTTC.

The chain links TRBV15 to TRBJ2-5; D is uncertain. V gave up 5 bases and J gave up 9 bases, with 19 bases separating them. The CDR3 has 14 residues. Germline V gives CDR1 LNHNV, CDR2 YYDKDF (reference sequence). The DNA of the CDR3 is TGTGCCACCAGCTCAGCAGATAGCAATCAGCCCCAGTACTTC. Translating gives CATSSADSNQPQYF.

This clonotype appeared many times. The rearrangement links TRBV19 to TRBJ2-7; D is undetermined. With 10 bases removed from V and 0 bases from J, the gap between germline ends came to 13 bases. CDR1 is LNHDA, CDR2 SQIVND, per germline (reference sequence). The CDR3 runs to 13 residues. Here the CDR3 reads CATARLHSYEQYF. The CDR3 bases are TGTGCCACAGCTAGACTTCACTCCTACGAGCAGTACTTC.

Ten or more counts support this clonotype. The chain combines TRBV7-2 with TRBJ2-7; 9 positions agree with TRBD1. The germline V gene encodes CDR1 SGHTA and CDR2 FQGNSA. V lost 0 bases to trimming and J lost 12 bases; unmatched junction nucleotides: 9. The CDR3 spans 14 residues. The CDR3 DNA sequence: TGTGCCAGCAGCTTAGCGGTGGGGGCGGACAGGGGGTACTTC. Protein: CASSLAVGADRGYF. The complete variable domain, with remaining parts taken from reference TRBV7-2 and TRBJ2-7, reads GAGVSQSPSNKVTEKGKDVELRCDPISGHTALYWYRQSLGQGLEFLIYFQGNSAPDKSGLPSDRFSAERTGGSVSTLTIQRTQQEDSAVYLCASSLAVGADRGYFGPGTRLTVT.

The V gene is TRBV16, the J gene TRBJ1-1; D unresolved. V lost 3 bases and J lost 2, with 16 bases in between. The CDR3 length is 16 residues. In germline, CDR1 is KGHSY, CDR2 FQNENV. The CDR3 nucleotides read TGTGCCAGCAGCCAGACAACCTCGGACGCAAACACTGAAGCTTTCTTT. Translating gives CASSQTTSDANTEAFF. Together with reference TRBV16 and TRBJ1-1, the CDR3 gives the full variable domain: GEEVAQTPKHLVRGEGQKAKLYCAPIKGHSYVFWYQQVLKNEFKFLISFQNENVFDETGMPKERFSAKCLPNSPCSLEIQATKLEDSAVYFCASSQTTSDANTEAFFGQGTRLTVV.

As for this clonotype: A much larger clonotype is one base distant, so this may be a read error. This chain links TRBV7-9 with TRBJ2-7, with 13 bases fitting TRBD2. This CDR3 is 15 amino acids long. Germline-derived CDR1 and CDR2 are SEHNR and FQNEAQ (reference sequence). The CDR3 reads CASSDAGLAGHERYF. The CDR3 DNA reads as TGTGCCAGCAGCGACGCGGGACTAGCGGGACACGAGCGGTACTTC.

Note on this clonotype: One end of the junction varies from germline; a read error may be responsible. The chain is built from TRBV9 and TRBJ2-7; 8 bases are a match to TRBD2. CDR3 length equals 13 residues. CDR1 SGDLS and CDR2 YYNGEE come from the germline V gene. The CDR3 sequence is CASSPTSGYGQYF. Written as DNA, the CDR3 is TGTGCCAGCAGCCCAACTAGCGGATACGGGCAGTACTTC.

This clonotype was found many times. The genes are TRBV20-1 and TRBJ2-7; perhaps TRBD2 as D (7 bases). This CDR3 comprises 12 residues. V was pared by 5 bases and J by 2 bases, with 10 bases between. Germline lookup yields CDR1 DFQATT and CDR2 SNEGSKA (reference sequence). As DNA, the CDR3 is TGCAGTGCTGGGGGGGACACCTACGAGCAGTACTTC. Translation gives CSAGGDTYEQYF.

This chain links TRBV19 with TRBJ1-2; D may be TRBD1 (6 bases). Germline CDR1 is LNHDA and CDR2 is SQIVND (reference sequence). V dropped 7 bases and J dropped 7 bases, with 16 bases sitting between them. There are 13 residues in the CDR3. The CDR3 loop is CASKAGDVRGYTF. The CDR3 DNA sequence: TGTGCCAGTAAGGCAGGGGACGTTCGTGGCTACACCTTC.

This clonotype appeared many times. V is TRBV25-1 and J is TRBJ2-3; D tentatively reads TRBD1 or TRBD2 (5 bases each). The CDR3 loop spans 16 amino acids. Germline V gene sequence: CDR1 MGHDK, CDR2 SYGVNS. Trimming left V 3 bases short and J 2 bases short, with 15 bases between. The CDR3 nucleotides are TGTGCCAGCAGTGACCTCTCCGGGGCCAACACAGATACGCAGTATTTT. Its protein is CASSDLSGANTDTQYF.

There are many counts of this clonotype. This chain connects TRBV20-1 to TRBJ2-7; D not certain. The germline gives CDR1 DFQATT, CDR2 SNEGSKA (reference sequence). The germline V and J ends were trimmed by 2 bases and 3 bases, with 8 bases remaining between them. The CDR3 runs to 12 residues. The CDR3 bases are TGCAGTGCTAGATACGGAGTCTACGAGCAGTACTTC. This encodes CSARYGVYEQYF.

Many counts were recorded for this clonotype. The chain uses TRBV20-1 and TRBJ1-3; D unresolved. From germline, CDR1 is DFQATT and CDR2 SNEGSKA (reference sequence). This CDR3 comprises 15 residues. Trimming removed 3 bases at V and 0 bases at J, with 12 bases between. The CDR3 region has the DNA TGCAGTGCTAGGCGCGGCTCAGACTCTGGAAACACCATATATTTT. This codes for CSARRGSDSGNTIYF.

As concerns this clonotype: This could be a read error, since a much larger clone is one nucleotide away. This likely comes from a read error, as the CDR3 has no conserved phenylalanine or tryptophan at its end. This chain connects TRBV20-1 to TRBJ2-7, with D perhaps given as TRBD1 or TRBD2 (6 bases each). V lost 0 bases to trimming and J lost 3 bases, with 12 bases between them. This CDR3 comprises 14 residues. Germline CDR1 DFQATT, CDR2 SNEGSKA (reference sequence). The CDR3: CSARDPKGGYEQYL. As DNA, the CDR3 is TGCAGTGCTAGAGATCCGAAGGGGGGCTACGAGCAGTACCTC.

This clonotype was seen a handful of times. The rearrangement uses TRBV19 and TRBJ2-7; no clear D gene. The germline CDR1 and CDR2 sequences are LNHDA and SQIVND (reference sequence). Trimming removed 3 bases at V and 1 base at J, with 7 bases between. This CDR3 contains 13 residues. The CDR3 spells CASSIYLSYEQYF. In DNA, the CDR3 is TGTGCCAGTAGTATCTATCTTTCCTACGAGCAGTACTTC. The full variable domain, with the rest looked up from reference TRBV19 and TRBJ2-7, is DGGITQSPKYLFRKEGQNVTLSCEQNLNHDAMYWYRQDPGQGLRLIYYSQIVNDFQKGDIAEGYSVSREKKESFPLTVTSAQKNPTAFYLCASSIYLSYEQYFGPGTRLTVT.

This chain joins TRBV2 and TRBJ2-5; the match to TRBD2 covers 12 bases. Germline-derived CDR1 and CDR2 are SNHLY and FYNNEI. The CDR3 totals 17 residues. The J segment lost 4 bases and the V segment lost 4 bases, leaving 10 bases of the junction unmatched. For the CDR3, the DNA is TGTGCCAGCAGTGCTAAACGGACTAGCGGGGACGCAGAGACCCAGTACTTC. Its translation: CASSAKRTSGDAETQYF.

This clonotype was detected once. The DNA of the CDR3 is TGTGCCAGCAGTTCTTCAGGGAAAATCTACGAGCAGTACTTC. Protein: CASSSSGKIYEQYF. This chain joins TRBV11-1 and TRBJ2-7; TRBD1 might be the D (5 bases). Germline V gene data show CDR1 as SGHAT and CDR2 as FQDESV (reference sequence). Deletions cut 6 bases from V and 3 bases from J, with 15 bases between. CDR3 length: 14 residues.

This clonotype was counted ten times or more. This chain links TRBV5-1 with TRBJ1-4; 7 positions match TRBD1. The CDR3 runs to 14 residues. Germline values: CDR1 SGHRS, CDR2 YFSETQ. V lost 0 bases and J lost 7; bases outside the gene matches: 3. CDR3 bases: TGCGCCAGCAGCTTGGGACAGGGTTTTGAAAAACTGTTTTTT. As protein: CASSLGQGFEKLFF.

The chain employs TRBV11-1 and TRBJ2-1, with 7 bases that match TRBD2. CDR1 and CDR2 (germline): SGHAT, FQDESV (reference sequence). J lost 5 bases, V lost 5 bases, and 15 bases had no gene match. The CDR3 has 17 residues. The CDR3 DNA follows: TGTGCCAGCAGCCCGCGGATCAGCGGGAAAGGTCACAATGAGCAGTTCTTC. Translated: CASSPRISGKGHNEQFF.

This clonotype was detected ten times or more. The rearrangement links TRBV9 to TRBJ1-1; possibly TRBD1 for D (5 bases). The CDR3 is 14 amino acids. Trimming took 4 bases from V and 10 from J, leaving 20 bases between them. The V gene's germline CDR1 is SGDLS and CDR2 YYNGEE. The CDR3 DNA follows: TGTGCCAGCAGCACCCGGGGGAAGGGTTGGCGAGCTTTCTTT. Translation: CASSTRGKGWRAFF.